Below are 28 T cell receptor beta chains sequenced from a single sample in a study of blood T cell repertoires in COVID-19. Method: immunoSEQ multiplex PCR; TCRdb's copy keeps in-frame clones and lacks some. The sample carries around 500,000 clones, less than 90% recorded once. Sequences were obtained from PBMCs or T cells enriched from blood (not recorded which). These receptors were obtained from a woman in her fifties or sixties who had recovered from COVID-19.

For the CDR3, the DNA is TGTGCCAGCAGTGAGCTACCAGGAGGTTATAGCAATCAGCCCCAGCATTTT. As protein: CASSELPGGYSNQPQHF. The chain employs TRBV6-1 and TRBJ1-5; D unclear. In germline, CDR1 is MNHNS, CDR2 SASEGT. Trimming took 3 bases from V and 0 from J, leaving 15 bases between them. The CDR3 runs 17 residues.

This chain uses TRBV5-4 with TRBJ2-7, with TRBD1 matching 10 bases. The CDR3 length is 14 residues. The J segment lost 3 bases and the V segment lost 4 bases, leaving 4 bases of the junction unmatched. Germline loops: CDR1 SGHNT, CDR2 YYREEE (reference sequence). For the CDR3, the DNA is TGTGCCAGCAGCCCGGGACAGGGGAGCTACGAGCAGTACGTC. Translated: CASSPGQGSYEQYV.

This clone was seen a handful of times. J is TRBJ1-2 and V is TRBV19; 9 bases align to TRBD1. Germline CDR1 reads LNHDA; CDR2 reads SQIVND (reference sequence). CDR3 length: 13 residues. V gave up 7 bases and J gave up 5 bases; unmatched junction bases: 5. CDR3: CASNDRGRYGYTF. CDR3 in DNA: TGTGCCAGTAATGACAGGGGGAGATATGGCTACACCTTC.

The V gene is TRBV11-2, the J gene TRBJ2-7, with TRBD2 identical over 12 bases. This CDR3 is 15 amino acids long. CDR1 is SGHAT and CDR2 is FQNNGV in the germline V gene. V lost 6 bases and J lost 3; bases outside the gene matches: 6. As DNA, the CDR3 is TGTGCCAGCAGGAGACTAGCGGGGGTGAACTACGAGCAGTACTTC. This gives the protein CASRRLAGVNYEQYF.

The chain uses TRBV12-2 and TRBJ1-6; the D segment call TRBD1 is taken from the table without a DNA check. TRBV12-2 is termed a pseudogene. This CDR3 has 18 residues. This CDR3 reads CASRPGATAFSSNSPLHF. The DNA of the CDR3 is TGTGCAAGTCGCCCAGGGGCGACAGCGTTTTCTTCCAATTCACCCCTCCACTTT.

This chain links TRBV5-1 with TRBJ1-3, with a weak D call TRBD1 (5 bases). The V and J ends lost 0 bases and 4 bases respectively, with 14 bases between them. The CDR3 has 16 amino acids. From germline, CDR1 is SGHRS and CDR2 YFSETQ. This chain's CDR3 is CASSLGDVGRGNTIYF. CDR3 bases: TGCGCCAGCAGCTTGGGGGACGTCGGGAGGGGAAACACCATATATTTT. Looking up the rest from reference TRBV5-1 and TRBJ1-3 gives the full variable domain: KAGVTQTPRYLIKTRGQQVTLSCSPISGHRSVSWYQQTPGQGLQFLFEYFSETQRNKGNFPGRFSGRQFSNSRSEMNVSTLELGDSALYLCASSLGDVGRGNTIYFGEGSWLTVV.

The V gene is TRBV11-2, the J gene TRBJ1-6; 7 bases match TRBD1. CDR3 length: 15 amino acids. J lost 8 bases, V lost 6 bases, and 10 bases had no gene match. The V gene's germline CDR1 is SGHAT and CDR2 FQNNGV. The chain's CDR3 is CASRKLTGLHSPLHF. The CDR3 bases are TGTGCCAGCAGGAAGTTGACAGGGCTTCATTCACCCCTCCACTTT.

The rearrangement joins TRBV13 to TRBJ2-4; 9 bases align to TRBD1. Germline V gene sequence: CDR1 PRHDT, CDR2 FYEKMQ (reference sequence). The CDR3 loop spans 16 amino acids. The V segment lost 4 bases and the J segment 8 bases; nucleotides outside the gene matches: 12. The CDR3 loop reads CASSSGPGTGRDIQYF. CDR3 nucleotide sequence: TGTGCCAGCAGCTCAGGTCCCGGGACAGGGAGGGACATTCAGTACTTC.

This clone was recorded once. The rearrangement joins TRBV7-6 to TRBJ1-3; 9 nucleotides line up with TRBD1. CDR1 is SGHVS, CDR2 FNYEAQ, per germline. The CDR3 runs 16 residues. The junction had 4 bases not matched to a gene; V was cut back by 0 bases and J by 4 bases. The CDR3 nucleotides are TGTGCCAGCAGCTTAGCACTCGGACAGGGGGGAAACACCATATATTTT. This encodes CASSLALGQGGNTIYF.

The chain recombines TRBV6-5 with TRBJ1-6; weak D call: TRBD1 (5 bases). Per germline, CDR1 MNHEY and CDR2 SVGAGI. Trimming took 5 bases from V and 3 from J, leaving 11 bases between them. The CDR3 spans 15 residues. The DNA of the CDR3 is TGTGCCAGCAGTCTGGGGGGGGTCTATAATTCACCCCTCCACTTT. Its protein is CASSLGGVYNSPLHF.

The chain has TRBV5-8 and TRBJ2-5; D perhaps matches TRBD1 (5 bases). Germline V gene data show CDR1 as SGHTS and CDR2 as YDEGEE. There are 14 residues in the CDR3. V was cut by 0 bases and J by 5 bases, with 11 bases left in between. CDR3 bases: TGTGCCAGCAGCTTGGAGGGGCTTGGGGAGACCCAGTACTTC. It translates to CASSLEGLGETQYF.

The chain carries TRBV12-3 or TRBV12-4 and TRBJ1-2, with TRBD1 as a possible D gene (6 bases). This CDR3 region has 13 residues. V dropped 5 bases and J dropped 2 bases, with 9 bases sitting between them. This CDR3 is CASSARGNYGYTF. DNA for the CDR3: TGTGCCAGCAGTGCCAGGGGAAACTATGGCTACACCTTC.

The J gene is TRBJ1-2, the V gene TRBV19; D may be TRBD1 (5 bases). Between the trimmed V and J ends, which lost 6 bases and 3 bases, there was a span of 14 bases. The germline V gene encodes CDR1 LNHDA and CDR2 SQIVND (reference sequence). The CDR3 covers 14 residues. Here the CDR3 DNA reads TGTGCCAGTAGCCTAGGGGTGCCGGACTATGGCTACACCTTC. This codes for CASSLGVPDYGYTF. Full variable domain (outside the CDR3, taken from reference TRBV19 and TRBJ1-2): DGGITQSPKYLFRKEGQNVTLSCEQNLNHDAMYWYRQDPGQGLRLIYYSQIVNDFQKGDIAEGYSVSREKKESFPLTVTSAQKNPTAFYLCASSLGVPDYGYTFGSGTRLTVV.

The V gene is TRBV6-5, the J gene TRBJ1-1, with D possibly TRBD1 on 6 matching bases. V was clipped by 7 bases and J by 4 bases, with 13 bases between them. Germline-derived CDR1 and CDR2 are MNHEY and SVGAGI. The CDR3 is 13 residues long. The CDR3: CASKGGWVTEAFF. The CDR3 bases are TGTGCCAGCAAAGGGGGATGGGTCACTGAAGCTTTCTTT.

This clone was counted once. The V call is TRBV6-5, the J call TRBJ2-7; 7 bases are shared with TRBD2. The germline V gene has CDR1 MNHEY and CDR2 SVGAGI. With V trimmed by 0 bases and J by 3 bases, 5 bases remained unmatched. The CDR3 length is 15 residues. The CDR3: CASSYSGGKVYEQYF. In nucleotides, the CDR3 is TGTGCCAGCAGTTACTCGGGGGGGAAGGTCTACGAGCAGTACTTC.

V gene TRBV10-3 combines with J gene TRBJ1-5, with D tentatively TRBD1 (5 bases). Germline CDR1 is ENHRY and CDR2 is SYGVKD. This CDR3 has 15 amino acids. Trimming shortened V by 3 bases and J by 0 bases, and 9 bases separated the two germline ends. In nucleotides, the CDR3 is TGTGCCATCAGTGACGACAGTTATAGCAATCAGCCCCAGCATTTT. This sequence encodes CAISDDSYSNQPQHF.

V gene TRBV5-1 combines with J gene TRBJ1-6; D ambiguous. The V and J ends lost 0 bases and 10 bases respectively, with 14 bases between them. The CDR3 is 15 residues long. From germline, CDR1 is SGHRS and CDR2 YFSETQ. The CDR3 region is CASSLVYGLKSPLHF. CDR3 nucleotides: TGCGCCAGCAGCTTGGTGTACGGTCTAAAATCACCCCTCCACTTT.

This chain connects TRBV3-1 (or the pseudogene TRBV3-2) to TRBJ1-1; the D is unclear. This CDR3 spans 16 amino acids. Germline assignment: CDR1 LGHDT and CDR2 YNNKEL (reference sequence). V shed 4 bases and J shed 2 bases, with 17 bases lying between them. As DNA, the CDR3 is TGTGCCAGCAGCCTCTTGAGCACCAACTTAAACACTGAAGCTTTCTTT. Its protein product is CASSLLSTNLNTEAFF.

The chain couples TRBV11-3 to TRBJ1-6; the match to TRBD1 covers 10 bases. The CDR3 is 16 amino acids. In germline, CDR1 is SGHNT, CDR2 YENEEA. Trimming removed 5 bases from V and 14 bases from J; junction bases left unmatched: 15. The CDR3 nucleotides read TGTGCCAGCAGCCTCTCCGGGACAGGGGTGATTGGGGCCCTCCACTTT. It codes for CASSLSGTGVIGALHF. Full variable domain (rest looked up from reference TRBV11-3 and TRBJ1-6): EAGVVQSPRYKIIEKKQPVAFWCNPISGHNTLYWYLQNLGQGPELLIRYENEEAVDDSQLPKDRFSAERLKGVDSTLKIQPAELGDSAVYLCASSLSGTGVIGALHFGNGTRLTVT.

Only one count was recorded for this clone. V and J are TRBV2 and TRBJ1-2, with no clear D. V was clipped by 6 bases and J by 3 bases, with 14 bases between them. This CDR3 has 14 amino acids. Germline V gene lookup returns CDR1 SNHLY and CDR2 FYNNEI. The CDR3 protein is CASSAEAGDYGYTF. The CDR3 nucleotides are TGTGCCAGCAGCGCGGAGGCCGGGGACTATGGCTACACCTTC.

Notes on this clone: The same CDR3 can be traced to other DNA sequences in this sample. The V gene is TRBV5-6, the J gene TRBJ2-3, with no clear D. CDR3 size: 16 residues. The germline V and J ends were trimmed by 0 bases and 1 base, with 12 bases remaining between them. The germline V gene has CDR1 SGHDT and CDR2 YYEEEE. The DNA for the CDR3 is TGTGCCAGCAGCTTGGTTTCCGGGTCGGGCACAGATACGCAGTATTTT. Protein product: CASSLVSGSGTDTQYF. Variable domain in full (rest from reference TRBV5-6 and TRBJ2-3): DAGVTQSPTHLIKTRGQQVTLRCSPKSGHDTVSWYQQALGQGPQFIFQYYEEEERQRGNFPDRFSGHQFPNYSSELNVNALLLGDSALYLCASSLVSGSGTDTQYFGPGTRLTVL.

This chain links TRBV12-2 with TRBJ2-7; TRBD2 is the table's D call, not checked against the DNA. TRBV12-2 is a known pseudogene. This CDR3 has 16 amino acids. The CDR3 DNA is TGTGCAAGTCGCTCAGACCCCGGACTAGCGGGATACGAGCAGTACGTC. Translating gives CASRSDPGLAGYEQYV.

This CDR3 reads CASSAGVGAYGYTF. The CDR3 nucleotides read TGCGCCAGCAGCGCCGGAGTGGGGGCCTATGGCTACACCTTC. This rearrangement joins TRBV5-1 to TRBJ1-2; TRBD1 is a possible D gene (6 bases). V lost 4 bases and J lost 4, with 14 bases in between. The germline V gene has CDR1 SGHRS and CDR2 YFSETQ. This CDR3 has 14 residues.

The count of this clone is one. The chain recombines TRBV19 with TRBJ2-7; 10 bases agree with TRBD2. With 3 bases clipped from V and 4 bases from J, the junction kept 9 bases outside the gene matches. This CDR3 is 16 amino acids long. Looked up from germline, CDR1 is LNHDA and CDR2 is SQIVND (reference sequence). The CDR3 spells CASSIGRRLAGYEQYV. The CDR3, as DNA: TGTGCCAGTAGTATCGGCAGGAGACTAGCGGGTTACGAGCAGTACGTC.

The CDR3, as DNA: TGTGCCAGCAGCTTGGAGACAGGGCGGAATCAGCCCCAGCATTTT. Translated, it gives CASSLETGRNQPQHF. This sequence joins TRBV5-5 and TRBJ1-5; 7 bases align to TRBD1. CDR3 length: 15 residues. The V segment lost 0 bases and the J segment 4 bases; nucleotides outside the gene matches: 4. Germline CDR1 is SGHKS and CDR2 is YYEKEE (reference sequence).

This sequence joins TRBV7-8 and TRBJ1-6; TRBD1 matches at 8 bases. This CDR3 spans 15 amino acids. The ends lost 4 bases at V and 7 bases at J; junction bases unmatched: 6. Per the germline V gene, CDR1 is SGHVS and CDR2 is FQNEAQ. The CDR3 DNA sequence: TGTGCCAGCAGCTCGAGACAGGGGCCCAATTCACCCCTCCACTTT. As protein: CASSSRQGPNSPLHF.

The V call is TRBV30, the J call TRBJ1-1; 7 nucleotides agree with TRBD1. Germline lookup yields CDR1 GTSNPN and CDR2 SVGIG (reference sequence). After removal of 3 bases from V and 1 base from J, the junction contained 5 bases not matched to a gene. The CDR3 is 14 amino acids. In DNA, the CDR3 is TGTGCCTGGAGGGTACCAGGGGGGAACACTGAAGCTTTCTTT. It specifies CAWRVPGGNTEAFF.

This clone was observed a handful of times. The chain is built from TRBV25-1 and TRBJ1-4; perhaps TRBD1 as D (5 bases). V lost 6 bases and J 11 bases, leaving 10 bases between the germline ends. CDR3 length equals 11 residues. Germline loops: CDR1 MGHDK, CDR2 SYGVNS. CDR3 in DNA: TGTGCCAGCAGCGCGGGGGGGAAACTGTTTTTT. This codes for CASSAGGKLFF.